This paragraph reports one T cell receptor beta chain. This receptor's antigen is unknown. Base quality data are lacking; no much larger clone is found one base away. The cohort comprised some 680 healthy bone marrow donors. At the time of sampling, all cohort members were nominally healthy, though unrecorded immune exposures were likely present. The donor was CMV seropositive and belonged to the group of 250 to 300 seropositive cohort members. A peripheral blood sample was collected from each donor, and TCR beta sequencing was performed on peripheral blood mononuclear cells. The Qiagen DNeasy Blood Extraction Kit was used to extract genomic DNA from the blood cell samples. Library prep was done by the immunoSEQ multiplex PCR assay. For the multiplex PCR, a mixture combining 60 forward primers for TCR Vbeta segments and 13 reverse primers for TCR Jbeta segments was used. The CDR3 region of rearranged TCR beta genes was amplified from genomic DNA with a multiplex PCR assay. Amplified TCR beta libraries were sequenced as 87-base-pair reads on the Illumina HiSeq System. In the original analysis: Across the 600 to 700 repertoires, a later analysis counted approximately 83 million unique TCR beta chains, 9 million to 14 million of which were shared by at least two donors. Raw reads were error-corrected and collapsed into unique sequences by a nearest-neighbor algorithm in which closely related sequences were merged to remove PCR and sequencing errors. To assign V, D and J gene segments, CDR3 sequences were aligned to IMGT reference sequences. For a sequence to be retained, a match of at least six nucleotides to both a V gene segment and a J gene segment was required. Rearrangements were classified as productive when the CDR3 lacked stop codons and remained in frame with V and J, and all other rearrangements were classified as non-productive. Following IMGT convention, CDR3 was defined as the stretch from the second conserved V-encoded cysteine to the conserved J-encoded phenylalanine. In an earlier analysis of roughly 580 of the donors, sequences lacking an unambiguous match to a single V gene segment were excluded. In an earlier analysis of several hundred of the donors, V segments were called functional above 56.7% productive rearrangements and were called segregating when the between-donor standard deviation exceeded 5%. To diagnose cytomegalovirus status from the catalog of TCR beta chain sequences, a statistical classification framework was built. In a later analysis, TCR nucleotide sequences were compared against IMGT/GENE-DB human TR gene sequences so that V and J genes could be assigned. The TCRdist pipeline was used in a later analysis to assign CDR3 sequences and most-parsimonious VDJ recombination scenarios. In a later analysis, each TCR beta chain was defined by its CDR3 amino acid sequence together with its V-gene family, and reads lacking a unique V-gene family were excluded. To address suspected cross-contamination and a sequencing artifact, a later analysis removed roughly 580 highly shared, low-generation-probability nucleotide sequences. In a later analysis, a clonal expansion index for each public chain was calculated from normalized within-repertoire ranks of inferred template counts. A later analysis computed generation probabilities with a VDJ recombination model fitted to out-of-frame rearrangements, and checked the results against IGoR. Hypergeometric tests were used in a later analysis to score TCR-TCR, TCR-HLA and TCR-CMV co-occurrence, with a repertoire-size bias correction applied to the TCR pairs. In a later analysis, false discovery rates were estimated by permuting HLA or CMV assignments 20 times. In a later analysis, co-occurring TCRs were grouped using DBSCAN, with TCRdist sequence similarity added in when clustering inside HLA-allele-positive subsets. Repertoires with fewer than 30,000 or more than 120,000 public chains were left out of co-occurrence clustering, as were four to six repertoires with anomalous nucleotide sharing. The clones in this table, taken by TCRdb from immuneACCESS, are in-frame only. Not every clone is retained; where verified, under half of the shortfall comes from an unresolved V gene, and the cause of the rest is unknown. V and J calls and clone size are copied from that table; D and trimming were computed from the DNA. The sample table records about 100,000 clones; about 74% of these occur just once. The ten biggest clones cover roughly 4.9% of the sample.

This sample is part of a study of cytomegalovirus exposure and HLA in healthy donors (TCRdb year 2017). Notes on the research overall: An earlier analysis of roughly 630 of the donors reported about 290 Gb of sequence data and 117 million unique TCR beta sequences from 150 million to 200 million T cells. Donor age, sex, ethnicity and CMV serostatus were compiled together with the repertoire data. An early release that covered 640 HLA-typed donors contained approximately 300 gigabases of sequencing data and 85 million to 100 million unique TCR sequences. The study aimed to test whether signatures of past pathogen exposure could be identified by cataloging public T cell receptors. A separate validation cohort of more than 100 different subjects was used in addition to the 666-subject first cohort. Among the approximately 400 genotyped donors, approximately 82% belonged to the genetic ancestry cluster associated with self-reported Caucasian donors. The number of donors typed differed by locus, with 629-630 for A, B, C, DRB1 and DQB1, 522 for DQA1, over 600 for DPA1, and approximately 470 for DPB1. Using immunosequencing, the study profiled T cell repertoires from about 650 subjects and related those repertoires to cytomegalovirus serostatus. Across 300 to 500 genotyped donors of the cohort, an average of roughly 250,000 unique TCR beta nucleotide sequences per donor were sequenced, and 15% to 20% of those sequences were non-productive. About 5 DR-DQ haplotypes were handled as single units for association and clustering, since linkage in the cohort was strong. Class I and class II HLA loci were covered by the typing at four-digit resolution. Rather than drawing on any new phenotypic data, the later analysis identified candidate immune exposures from TCR beta sequences and the way those sequences occurred across donors. A later genetic analysis took genome-wide SNP genotypes for about 55% of the roughly 670 donors and used that subset as a discovery cohort. To decide whether each TCR beta V gene segment behaved as functional or pseudogenic, an earlier analysis of some 600 of the donors relied on high-throughput TCR beta sequencing. To predict cytomegalovirus infection status, the study brought together high-throughput TCR immunosequencing, statistical association of individual TCRs with disease status, and machine learning. All discovery cohort repertoires had been generated on a single sequencing platform. To study patterns of TCR occurrence, a later analysis re-analyzed previously published TCR beta repertoires from hundreds of donors and added high-resolution HLA genotyping. Study-wide conclusions, independent of this receptor: The presence/absence analyses assumed that sequencing depth was roughly uniform across donors, and that assumption may not be true. A later analysis found that TCR association rates varied across HLA loci, with DRB1 alleles showing the most associated TCRs and HLA-C alleles the fewest. A later genetic analysis reported fewer N-insertions in productive TCRs among donors in an Asian-associated ancestry cluster than the approximately 700-donor mean. In a later analysis, some 17,000 TCR beta sequences were associated with specific HLA alleles at a false discovery rate of 0.05. The cohort was sequenced for TCR beta chains only, and without alpha or paired-chain data the features that could be detected were limited. A later genetic analysis associated a missense DCLRE1C variant with V-gene and J-gene trimming of TCR beta chains, and an independent cohort replicated the association. The classifier was reported to diagnose cytomegalovirus status with high specificity and sensitivity in both the original and validation cohorts. Compared with equally common non-associated chains, HLA-associated TCR beta chains in a later analysis were more clonally expanded and had lower generation probabilities. Broadly in line with IMGT annotations, most TCR beta V segments showed up in productive rearrangements about 87% or about 30% of the time in an earlier analysis of approximately 600 of the donors. Immune exposure information for the cohort was limited to CMV serostatus. A few of the identified cytomegalovirus-associated TCR beta chains were confirmed in vitro to be specific for cytomegalovirus antigens. While some public TCRs were present in many individuals, most TCR sequences turned up only very rarely across donors. The 87-base-pair reads could not distinguish some IMGT-functional V segments, including TRBV6-2 and TRBV6-3, so those segments were excluded. Most CMV-associated TCR beta chains appeared to be HLA-restricted in a later analysis, and the HLA associations seemed to be driven largely by CMV exposure. A total of 150 or so TCR beta chains were listed by the study as associated with cytomegalovirus. It was suggested by the authors that the approach could potentially be generalized to other disease states and immunological phenotypes. When HLA alleles, especially DR and DQ, strongly co-occurred, attributing TCR associations to individual alleles was difficult. A further reported finding was that TCR beta sequences accurately predicted the HLA-A and HLA-B alleles for most subjects in the first cohort. Because counts were too low, 15 to 20 rarely observed V segments, including chromosome 9 orphons, were excluded from the earlier analysis of around 590 of the donors. The sequencing pipeline was judged likely to have produced a cluster of highly shared sequence variants as a technical artifact. Several of the top co-occurrence clusters appeared to be linked to parvovirus B19, influenza, CMV and Epstein-Barr virus, according to a later analysis. Linkage disequilibrium might explain the correlated functional status among segregating V segments, but an unknown experimental factor could not be ruled out. Because some donors lacked HLA typing at each locus, the association tests relied only on the typed subset.

Via the germline V gene, CDR1 is SGHTA and CDR2 FQGNSA. V has 6 bases trimmed and J has 2 bases trimmed; junction bases matching no gene number 8. From cysteine to phenylalanine, the CDR3 is 15 amino acids long. Just CDR3 DNA is preserved here, 45 bases in frame from base 1. The source is a female donor in good health and CMV-seropositive. The sequencing input was PBMCs. The chain is made from TRBV7-2 and TRBJ1-2; TRBD1 agrees with 8 junctional bases. DNA sequence: TGTGCCAGCAGTACCCGACAGGGGAGGAACTATGGCTACACCTTC. This yields the protein CASSTRQGRNYGYTF. Reference TRBV7-2 and TRBJ1-2 genes cover what lies past the CDR3, so the full variable domain is GAGVSQSPSNKVTEKGKDVELRCDPISGHTALYWYRQSLGQGLEFLIYFQGNSAPDKSGLPSDRFSAERTGGSVSTLTIQRTQQEDSAVYLCASSTRQGRNYGYTFGSGTRLTVV.